The source of this T cell receptor beta chain is a study of Ad26.COV2.S vaccination and SARS-CoV-2 variants. TCRdb's table, derived via immunoSEQ multiplex PCR, lists solely in-frame clones and lacks some. Of fewer than 500,000 clones listed, approximately 89% are singletons. The treatment is: around 19 received Ad26.COV2.S at low or high dose, single or two shots; about 5 received placebo; per-sample allocation not given. After the first vaccine or placebo injection, samples were drawn on day 63. CDR1 KGHSH and CDR2 LQKENI come from the germline V gene. This CDR3 has 16 residues. V shed 3 bases and J shed 7 bases, with 18 bases lying between them.

This TCR was recovered from a person between 18 and 60 years old who received the Ad26.COV2.S COVID-19 vaccine or a placebo. The sequenced sample was peripheral blood, obtained in a trial of Ad26.COV2.S vaccine versus placebo. The rearrangement uses TRBV18 and TRBJ2-2; weak D call: TRBD2 (6 bases). This chain's CDR3 is CASSPGLAGRHGELFF. In DNA, the CDR3 is TGTGCCAGCTCACCGGGGCTGGCGGGGAGACACGGGGAGCTGTTTTTT.